The 25 T cell receptor beta chains reported below all come from one sample, sequenced in a study of blood T cell repertoires in COVID-19. Generated by immunoSEQ multiplex PCR, the TCRdb table keeps only in-frame clones and is missing some. This repertoire shows over 10,000 clones, about 88% found once; its top ten account for just over 50%. Material: peripheral blood. Receptors were obtained from a man aged 80 or over with acute or convalescent COVID-19.

The V and J genes are TRBV11-3 and TRBJ2-4, with 7 bases matching TRBD1. Per the germline V gene, CDR1 is SGHNT and CDR2 is YENEEA. After removal of 6 bases from V and 1 base from J, the junction contained 6 bases not matched to a gene. This CDR3 contains 15 residues. Here the CDR3 reads CASRPTGMAKNIQYF. The DNA of the CDR3 is TGTGCCAGCAGACCGACAGGGATGGCCAAAAACATTCAGTACTTC.

The rearrangement joins TRBV6-5 to TRBJ1-1; 7 bases are shared with TRBD1. After removal of 5 bases from V and 5 bases from J, the junction contained 11 bases not matched to a gene. The CDR3 is 15 residues long. Germline lookup yields CDR1 MNHEY and CDR2 SVGAGI. The DNA for the CDR3 is TGTGCCAGCAGTAAAATAGACAGGGTGGGGACTGAAGCTTTCTTT. Its protein is CASSKIDRVGTEAFF.

This clone came up a few times. The rearrangement uses TRBV6-1 and TRBJ1-5; 7 positions match TRBD1. The CDR3 sequence is 15 residues long. V dropped 0 bases and J dropped 6; count of bases not matched to a gene: 5. The germline V gene has CDR1 MNHNS and CDR2 SASEGT. This chain's CDR3 is CASSEAQGGVQPQHF. For the CDR3, the DNA is TGTGCCAGCAGTGAAGCGCAAGGGGGCGTTCAGCCCCAGCATTTT.

This chain connects TRBV3-1 (or the pseudogene TRBV3-2) to TRBJ1-1; TRBD1 aligns across 9 bases. Germline V gene data show CDR1 as LGHDT and CDR2 as YNNKEL (reference sequence). V was clipped by 4 bases and J by 6 bases; unmatched bases: 12. The CDR3 has 16 residues. Here the CDR3 reads CASSRGQGSGIAEAFF. CDR3 sequence (DNA): TGTGCCAGCAGCCGAGGACAGGGGAGTGGTATCGCTGAAGCTTTCTTT.

The V call is TRBV5-4, the J call TRBJ2-1; 10 bases line up with TRBD2. This CDR3 contains 19 residues. Germline CDR1 reads SGHNT; CDR2 reads YYREEE (reference sequence). V lost 4 bases and J lost 7; bases outside the gene matches: 20. The CDR3 sequence is CASSPKPIIRAGGVNEQFF. CDR3 nucleotide sequence: TGTGCCAGCAGCCCCAAGCCCATTATTCGAGCGGGAGGGGTAAATGAGCAGTTCTTC.

The rearrangement uses TRBV10-1 and TRBJ2-3; D may be TRBD1 (5 bases). Trimming cost V 0 bases and J 3 bases, with 7 bases left between them. CDR3 length: 14 amino acids. CDR1 and CDR2 from the germline V gene are WNHNN and SYGVQD (reference sequence). CDR3 nucleotide sequence: TGCGCCAGCAGTGAGTCCAGACAGACAGATACGCAGTATTTT. Its protein product is CASSESRQTDTQYF.

V is TRBV27 and J is TRBJ2-6, with a possible D match to TRBD2 (6 bases). The CDR3 loop spans 17 amino acids. Germline loops: CDR1 MNHEY, CDR2 SMNVEV (reference sequence). V lost 2 bases, J lost 0 bases, and 11 bases lay in between. CDR3 coding DNA: TGTGCCAGCAGTTTAGGGGGGAGGAGCTCTGGGGCCAACGTCCTGACTTTC. Amino acid sequence: CASSLGGRSSGANVLTF.

The J gene is TRBJ1-1, the V gene TRBV20-1; TRBD1 is a possible D gene (6 bases). CDR3 size: 14 residues. Germline loops: CDR1 DFQATT, CDR2 SNEGSKA (reference sequence). Trimming took 3 bases from V and 4 from J, leaving 15 bases between them. CDR3 coding DNA: TGCAGTGCTAGTGGACCTATCAGGGGCACTGAAGCTTTCTTT. This gives the protein CSASGPIRGTEAFF.

The rearrangement uses TRBV19 and TRBJ1-3; D might be TRBD1 (5 bases). With 5 bases removed from V and 0 bases from J, the gap between germline ends came to 14 bases. CDR1 is LNHDA, CDR2 SQIVND, per germline (reference sequence). CDR3 length: 16 residues. DNA of the CDR3: TGTGCCAGTAGTCTAGGGACCGACAGCTCTGGAAACACCATATATTTT. This gives the protein CASSLGTDSSGNTIYF.

CDR3 nucleotides: TGCGCCAGCAGCCTTCCGGGACAGGGGGCGAGGACGCAGTATTTT. Amino acids: CASSLPGQGARTQYF. This chain connects TRBV4-1 to TRBJ2-3; TRBD1 aligns across 12 bases. The CDR3 totals 15 residues. V trimming: 4 bases; J trimming: 9 bases; junction bases outside the gene matches: 8. Germline V CDR1 and CDR2: MGHRA, YSYEKL.

J is TRBJ2-5 and V is TRBV7-2, with 9 positions matching TRBD2. The ends lost 0 bases at V and 3 bases at J; junction bases unmatched: 5. Germline V CDR1 and CDR2: SGHTA, FQGNSA. There are 16 residues in the CDR3. The CDR3 region has the DNA TGTGCCAGCAGCTTAGCGGCGGGAGGGAGGGAAGAGACCCAGTACTTC. Translation gives CASSLAAGGREETQYF.

The CDR3 is CASSSPRRGQGETGELFF. Written as DNA, the CDR3 is TGTGCCAGCAGCTCTCCCCGGCGGGGACAGGGGGAAACCGGGGAGCTGTTTTTT. V gene TRBV11-2 combines with J gene TRBJ2-2; 11 bases fit TRBD1. The V gene's germline CDR1 is SGHAT and CDR2 FQNNGV. V lost 4 bases to trimming and J lost 5 bases; unmatched junction nucleotides: 12. CDR3 size: 18 residues.

V gene TRBV11-3 combines with J gene TRBJ1-1, with D possibly TRBD1 on 5 matching bases. The CDR3 is 13 amino acids. Trimming took 5 bases from V and 5 from J, leaving 12 bases between them. Germline V gene sequence: CDR1 SGHNT, CDR2 YENEEA. The CDR3 loop is CASSRGGDTEAFF. In DNA, the CDR3 is TGTGCCAGCAGCCGAGGAGGGGATACTGAAGCTTTCTTT.

V gene TRBV6-6 combines with J gene TRBJ2-7, with D possibly matching TRBD1 (6 bases). The CDR3 consists of 15 residues. V lost 0 bases and J lost 0, with 9 bases in between. Germline CDR1 MNHNY, CDR2 SVGAGI (reference sequence). In DNA, the CDR3 is TGTGCCAGCAGTTACTCGAGACAGGCCTCCTACGAGCAGTACTTC. Translated: CASSYSRQASYEQYF.

V is TRBV6-5 and J is TRBJ1-5, with D possibly TRBD1 on 6 matching bases. Trimming shortened V by 2 bases and J by 2 bases, and 13 bases separated the two germline ends. Germline CDR1 and CDR2: MNHEY and SVGAGI. The CDR3 is 16 amino acids. In DNA form, the CDR3 reads TGTGCCAGCAGTTACGGGGGCCCCCGTGGCAATCAGCCCCAGCATTTT. Its translation: CASSYGGPRGNQPQHF.

The rearrangement uses TRBV18 and TRBJ2-1, with a weak D call TRBD1 (6 bases). V was pared by 1 base and J by 7 bases, with 14 bases between. The CDR3 contains 15 residues. The V gene's germline CDR1 is KGHSH and CDR2 LQKENI. CDR3 sequence: CASSPRLQGVNEQFF. CDR3 in DNA: TGTGCCAGCTCACCACGGTTACAGGGAGTGAATGAGCAGTTCTTC.

The chain links TRBV7-2 to TRBJ2-7, with 8 nucleotides matching TRBD2. The V gene's germline CDR1 is SGHTA and CDR2 FQGNSA. The V gene end was trimmed by 1 base and the J gene end by 2 bases; junction bases not matched to a gene: 10. There are 17 residues in the CDR3. CDR3 in amino acids: CASSLGDIAGYPYEQYF. The CDR3 DNA reads as TGTGCCAGCAGCTTAGGGGATATAGCGGGATACCCCTACGAGCAGTACTTC.

This clone appeared a few times. This rearrangement joins TRBV3-1 (or the pseudogene TRBV3-2) to TRBJ2-1, with D maybe TRBD2 (6 bases). This CDR3 spans 16 amino acids. V lost 0 bases, J lost 2 bases, and 11 bases lay in between. CDR1 LGHDT and CDR2 YNNKEL come from the germline V gene (reference sequence). Here the CDR3 DNA reads TGTGCCAGCAGCCAAGATCTCAGGACTACCTACAATGAGCAGTTCTTC. Residues: CASSQDLRTTYNEQFF.

J is TRBJ1-4 and V is TRBV5-1, with 10 bases that match TRBD1. V lost 3 bases to trimming and J lost 8 bases; unmatched junction nucleotides: 7. This CDR3 region has 15 residues. CDR1 and CDR2 (germline): SGHRS, YFSETQ. DNA of the CDR3: TGCGCCAGCAGCTCCGGGACAGGGGTTTGGGAAAAACTGTTTTTT. As protein: CASSSGTGVWEKLFF. Full variable domain (remainder filled in from reference TRBV5-1 and TRBJ1-4): KAGVTQTPRYLIKTRGQQVTLSCSPISGHRSVSWYQQTPGQGLQFLFEYFSETQRNKGNFPGRFSGRQFSNSRSEMNVSTLELGDSALYLCASSSGTGVWEKLFFGSGTQLSVL.

The rearrangement links TRBV5-1 to TRBJ2-1; a weak D match, TRBD1 (6 bases). Trimming pared 3 bases from V and 3 bases from J, leaving 10 bases between. The CDR3 has 14 residues. Germline V lookup: CDR1 SGHRS, CDR2 YFSETQ. The CDR3 is CASSWGTNYNEQFF. Here the CDR3 DNA reads TGCGCCAGCAGCTGGGGGACAAACTACAATGAGCAGTTCTTC.

The rearrangement uses TRBV7-9 and TRBJ1-2, with TRBD1 matching over 7 bases. Germline values: CDR1 SEHNR, CDR2 FQNEAQ (reference sequence). This CDR3 is 15 amino acids long. V was clipped by 3 bases and J by 5 bases; unmatched bases: 9. DNA of the CDR3: TGTGCCAGCAGCTTTAGCAGTAAGGGGGCTTATGGCTACACCTTC. Amino acids: CASSFSSKGAYGYTF.

The rearrangement links TRBV18 to TRBJ1-4, with a tentative D call TRBD1 (5 bases). The CDR3 extends over 19 amino acids. Germline V gives CDR1 KGHSH, CDR2 LQKENI. V lost 6 bases to trimming and J lost 0 bases, with 23 bases between them. The CDR3 DNA sequence: TGTGCCAGCTCCCCCTTAGCGGGAGGAGGGGAGGCAACTAATGAAAAACTGTTTTTT. Its protein product is CASSPLAGGGEATNEKLFF. Combining the CDR3 with reference TRBV18 and TRBJ1-4 gives the whole variable domain NAGVMQNPRHLVRRRGQEARLRCSPMKGHSHVYWYRQLPEEGLKFMVYLQKENIIDESGMPKERFSAEFPKEGPSILRIQQVVRGDSAAYFCASSPLAGGGEATNEKLFFGSGTQLSVL.

This chain links TRBV30 with TRBJ2-4; D may be TRBD2 (5 bases). The V and J ends lost 4 bases and 3 bases respectively, with 22 bases between them. The CDR3 covers 17 residues. Germline values: CDR1 GTSNPN, CDR2 SVGIG (reference sequence). CDR3 sequence (DNA): TGTGCCTGGACCCGATGGGTGGAAAGGGCGGGCAAAAACATTCAGTACTTC. It encodes CAWTRWVERAGKNIQYF. Combining the CDR3 with reference TRBV30 and TRBJ2-4 gives the whole variable domain SQTIHQWPATLVQPVGSPLSLECTVEGTSNPNLYWYRQAAGRGLQLLFYSVGIGQISSEVPQNLSASRPQDRQFILSSKKLLLSDSGFYLCAWTRWVERAGKNIQYFGAGTRLSVL.

The chain carries TRBV5-4 and TRBJ1-4; D gene ambiguous. The germline V and J ends were trimmed by 0 bases and 8 bases, with 11 bases remaining between them. Germline V CDR1 and CDR2: SGHNT, YYREEE (reference sequence). The CDR3 extends over 14 amino acids. CDR3 amino acids: CASSLGRVDEKLFF. The CDR3 nucleotides are TGTGCCAGCAGCTTGGGGCGGGTGGACGAAAAACTGTTTTTT.

The chain couples TRBV12-3 or TRBV12-4 to TRBJ1-1; tentative D call: TRBD1 (5 bases). This CDR3 spans 12 amino acids. Deletions cut 7 bases from V and 6 bases from J, with 12 bases between. The chain's CDR3 is CASTRVGPEAFF. The CDR3 DNA reads as TGTGCCAGCACCAGGGTTGGCCCTGAAGCTTTCTTT.